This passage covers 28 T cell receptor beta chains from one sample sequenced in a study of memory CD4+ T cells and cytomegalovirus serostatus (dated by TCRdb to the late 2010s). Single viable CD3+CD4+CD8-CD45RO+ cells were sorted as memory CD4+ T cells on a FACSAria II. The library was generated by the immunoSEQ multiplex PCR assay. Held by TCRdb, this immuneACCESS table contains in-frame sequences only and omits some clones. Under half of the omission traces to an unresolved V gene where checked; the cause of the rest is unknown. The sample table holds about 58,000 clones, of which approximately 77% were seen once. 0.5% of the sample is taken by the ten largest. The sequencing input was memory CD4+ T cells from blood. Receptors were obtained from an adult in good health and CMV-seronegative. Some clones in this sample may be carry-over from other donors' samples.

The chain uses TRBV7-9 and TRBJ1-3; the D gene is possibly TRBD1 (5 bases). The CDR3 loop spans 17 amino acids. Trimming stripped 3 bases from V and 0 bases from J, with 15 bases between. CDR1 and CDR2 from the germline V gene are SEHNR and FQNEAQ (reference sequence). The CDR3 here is CASSFSSRTLSGNTIYF. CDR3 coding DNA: TGTGCCAGCAGCTTTTCGAGTCGGACACTCTCTGGAAACACCATATATTTT.

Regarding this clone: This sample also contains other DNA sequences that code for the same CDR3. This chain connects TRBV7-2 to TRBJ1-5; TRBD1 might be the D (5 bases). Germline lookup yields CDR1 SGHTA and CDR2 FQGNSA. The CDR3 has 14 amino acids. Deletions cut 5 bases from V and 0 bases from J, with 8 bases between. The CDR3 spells CASSPGPSNQPQHF. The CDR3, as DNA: TGTGCCAGCAGCCCGGGACCTAGCAATCAGCCCCAGCATTTT.

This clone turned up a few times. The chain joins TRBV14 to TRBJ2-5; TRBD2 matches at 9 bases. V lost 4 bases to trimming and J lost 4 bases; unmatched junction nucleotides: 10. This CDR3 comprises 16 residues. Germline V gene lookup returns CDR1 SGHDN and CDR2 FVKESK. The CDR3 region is CASSPLLAGVGETQYF. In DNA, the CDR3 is TGTGCCAGCAGCCCCCTATTAGCGGGAGTCGGAGAGACCCAGTACTTC.

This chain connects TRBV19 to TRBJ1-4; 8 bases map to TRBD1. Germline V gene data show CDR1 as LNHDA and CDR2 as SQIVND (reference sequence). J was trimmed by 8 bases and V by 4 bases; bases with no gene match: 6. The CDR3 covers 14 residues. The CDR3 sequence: CASSNGQGKEKLFF. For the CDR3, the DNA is TGTGCCAGTAGTAACGGACAGGGCAAGGAAAAACTGTTTTTT.

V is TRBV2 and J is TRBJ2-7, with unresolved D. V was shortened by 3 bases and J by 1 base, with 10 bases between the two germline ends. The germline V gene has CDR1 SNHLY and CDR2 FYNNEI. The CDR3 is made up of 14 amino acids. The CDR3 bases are TGTGCCAGCAGTGACCGCGCGGCTTCCTACGAGCAGTACTTC. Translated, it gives CASSDRAASYEQYF.

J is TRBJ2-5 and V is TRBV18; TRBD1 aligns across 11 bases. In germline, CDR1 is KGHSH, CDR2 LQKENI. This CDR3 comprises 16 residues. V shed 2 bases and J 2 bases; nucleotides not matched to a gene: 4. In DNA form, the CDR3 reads TGTGCCAGCTCACCATTGGGACAGGGGGAGCAAGAGACCCAGTACTTC. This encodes CASSPLGQGEQETQYF.

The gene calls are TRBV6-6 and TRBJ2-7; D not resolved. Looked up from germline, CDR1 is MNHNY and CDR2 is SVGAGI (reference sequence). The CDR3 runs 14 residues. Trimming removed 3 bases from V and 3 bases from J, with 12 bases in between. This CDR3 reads CASSYVRKSYEQYF. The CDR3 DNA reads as TGTGCCAGCAGTTATGTGCGGAAAAGCTACGAGCAGTACTTC.

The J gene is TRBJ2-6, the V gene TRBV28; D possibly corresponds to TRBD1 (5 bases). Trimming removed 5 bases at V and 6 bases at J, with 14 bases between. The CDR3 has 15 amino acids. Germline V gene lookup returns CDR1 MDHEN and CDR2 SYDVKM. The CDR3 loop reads CASSPDSAQANVLTF. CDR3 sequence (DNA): TGTGCCAGCAGTCCCGACAGTGCGCAGGCCAACGTCCTGACTTTC.

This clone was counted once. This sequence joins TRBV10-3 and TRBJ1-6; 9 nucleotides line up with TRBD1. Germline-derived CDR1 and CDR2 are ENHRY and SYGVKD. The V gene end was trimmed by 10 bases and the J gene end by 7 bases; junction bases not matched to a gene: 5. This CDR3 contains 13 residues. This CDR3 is CATGDRENSPLHF. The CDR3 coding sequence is TGTGCCACCGGGGACAGGGAGAATTCACCCCTCCACTTT.

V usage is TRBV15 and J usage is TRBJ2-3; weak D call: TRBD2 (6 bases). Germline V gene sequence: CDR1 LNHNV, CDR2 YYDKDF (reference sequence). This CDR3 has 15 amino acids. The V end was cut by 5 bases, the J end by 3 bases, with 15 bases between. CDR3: CATSEPLGGTDTQYF. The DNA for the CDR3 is TGTGCCACCAGCGAGCCCCTAGGAGGGACAGATACGCAGTATTTT.

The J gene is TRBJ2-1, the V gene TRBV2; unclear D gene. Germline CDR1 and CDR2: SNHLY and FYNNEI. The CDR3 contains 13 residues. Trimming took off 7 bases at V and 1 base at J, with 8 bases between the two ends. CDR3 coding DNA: TGTGCCAGCACCGCAAATTCCTACAATGAGCAGTTCTTC. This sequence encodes CASTANSYNEQFF.

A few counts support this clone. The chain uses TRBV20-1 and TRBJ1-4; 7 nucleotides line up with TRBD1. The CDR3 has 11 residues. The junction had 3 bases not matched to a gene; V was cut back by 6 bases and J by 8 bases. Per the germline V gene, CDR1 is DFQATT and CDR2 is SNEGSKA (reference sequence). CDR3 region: CSASDREKLFF. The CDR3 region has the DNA TGCAGTGCCTCGGACAGGGAAAAACTGTTTTTT.

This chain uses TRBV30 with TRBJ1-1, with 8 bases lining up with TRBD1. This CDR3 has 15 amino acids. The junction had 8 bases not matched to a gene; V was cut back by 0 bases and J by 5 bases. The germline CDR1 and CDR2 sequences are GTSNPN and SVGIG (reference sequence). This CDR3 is CAWSVFRGRRTEAFF. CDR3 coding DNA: TGTGCCTGGAGTGTGTTCAGGGGGCGACGGACTGAAGCTTTCTTT.

DNA for the CDR3: TGTGCCAGCAGTGACTCCAGATACCTCTCTGGAAACACCATATATTTT. Translating gives CASSDSRYLSGNTIYF. The chain combines TRBV25-1 with TRBJ1-3; D is unresolved. The CDR3 runs to 16 residues. Germline V lookup: CDR1 MGHDK, CDR2 SYGVNS. Trimming left V 3 bases short and J 0 bases short, with 12 bases between.

CDR3 sequence (DNA): TGTGCCAGCTCACCAATTCGACAGATCAATCAGCCCCAGCATTTT. Translating it yields CASSPIRQINQPQHF. The chain joins TRBV18 to TRBJ1-5; maybe TRBD1 (5 bases). Trimming removed 2 bases at V and 3 bases at J, with 11 bases between. Germline values: CDR1 KGHSH, CDR2 LQKENI. The CDR3 is 15 residues long.

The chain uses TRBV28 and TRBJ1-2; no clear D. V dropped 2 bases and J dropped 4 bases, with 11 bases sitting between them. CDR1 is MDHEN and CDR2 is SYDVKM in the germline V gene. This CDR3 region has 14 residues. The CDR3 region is CASSLSPQIYGYTF. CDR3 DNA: TGTGCCAGCAGTTTAAGCCCCCAGATCTATGGCTACACCTTC.

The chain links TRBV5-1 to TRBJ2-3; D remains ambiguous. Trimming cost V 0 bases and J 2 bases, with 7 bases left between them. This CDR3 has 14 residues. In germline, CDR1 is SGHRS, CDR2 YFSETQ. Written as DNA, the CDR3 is TGCGCCAGCAGCTTGGGGGTGTCCACAGATACGCAGTATTTT. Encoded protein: CASSLGVSTDTQYF.

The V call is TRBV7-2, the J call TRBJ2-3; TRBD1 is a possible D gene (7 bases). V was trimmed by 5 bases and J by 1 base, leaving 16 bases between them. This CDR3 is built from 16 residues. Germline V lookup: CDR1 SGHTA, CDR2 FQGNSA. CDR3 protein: CASSRQGGLGTDTQYF. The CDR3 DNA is TGTGCCAGCAGCCGCCAGGGGGGCCTAGGCACAGATACGCAGTATTTT.

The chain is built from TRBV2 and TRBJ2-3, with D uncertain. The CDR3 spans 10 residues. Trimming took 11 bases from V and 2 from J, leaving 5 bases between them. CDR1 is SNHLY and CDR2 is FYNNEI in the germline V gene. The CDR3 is CAVLTDTQYF. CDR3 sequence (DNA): TGTGCCGTTCTCACAGATACGCAGTATTTT.

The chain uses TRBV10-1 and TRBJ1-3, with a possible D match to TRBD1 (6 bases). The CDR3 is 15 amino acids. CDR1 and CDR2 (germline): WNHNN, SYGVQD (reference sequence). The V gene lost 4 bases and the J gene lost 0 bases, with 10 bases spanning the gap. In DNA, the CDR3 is TGCGCCAGCAGTGTCCCGACAGGCTCTGGAAACACCATATATTTT. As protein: CASSVPTGSGNTIYF.

DNA for the CDR3: TGTGCCAGCAGCTTGGCGGGGGGCGCTGGGGCCAACGTCCTGACTTTC. Its protein product is CASSLAGGAGANVLTF. The V and J genes are TRBV5-6 and TRBJ2-6, with a possible D match to TRBD2 (7 bases). This CDR3 contains 16 residues. The V and J ends lost 0 bases and 2 bases respectively, with 9 bases between them. The germline V gene encodes CDR1 SGHDT and CDR2 YYEEEE.

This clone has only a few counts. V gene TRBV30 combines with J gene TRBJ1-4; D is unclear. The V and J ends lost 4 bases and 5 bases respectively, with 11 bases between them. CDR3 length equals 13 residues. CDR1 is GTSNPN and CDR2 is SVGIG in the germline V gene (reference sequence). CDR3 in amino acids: CAWNWNRNEKLFF. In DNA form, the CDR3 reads TGTGCCTGGAACTGGAACCGAAATGAAAAACTGTTTTTT.

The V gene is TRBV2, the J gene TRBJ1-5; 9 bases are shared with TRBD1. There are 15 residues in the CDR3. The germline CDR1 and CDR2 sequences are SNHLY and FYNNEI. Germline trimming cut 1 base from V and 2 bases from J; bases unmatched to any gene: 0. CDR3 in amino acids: CASSEGDRGNQPQHF. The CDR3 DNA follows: TGTGCCAGCAGTGAAGGGGACAGGGGCAATCAGCCCCAGCATTTT.

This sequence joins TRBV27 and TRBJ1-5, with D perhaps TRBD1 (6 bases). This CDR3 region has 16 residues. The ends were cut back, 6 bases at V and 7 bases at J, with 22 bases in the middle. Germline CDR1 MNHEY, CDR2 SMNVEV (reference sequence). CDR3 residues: CASRSGTIVAGQPQHF. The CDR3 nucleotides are TGTGCCAGCAGAAGCGGGACAATTGTAGCGGGGCAGCCCCAGCATTTT.

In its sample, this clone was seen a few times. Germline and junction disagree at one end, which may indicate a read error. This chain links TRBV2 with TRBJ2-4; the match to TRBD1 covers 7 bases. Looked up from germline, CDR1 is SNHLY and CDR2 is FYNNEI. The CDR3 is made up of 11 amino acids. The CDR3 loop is CASGDRDIQYF. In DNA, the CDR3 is TGTGCCAGCGGTGACAGGGACATTCAGTACTTC.

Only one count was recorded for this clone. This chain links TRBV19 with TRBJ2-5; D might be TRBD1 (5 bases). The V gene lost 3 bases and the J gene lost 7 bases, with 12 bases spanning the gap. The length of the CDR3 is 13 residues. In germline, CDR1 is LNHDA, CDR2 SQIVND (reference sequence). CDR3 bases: TGTGCCAGTAGTATCTACCCCGACAGGACCCAGTACTTC. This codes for CASSIYPDRTQYF.

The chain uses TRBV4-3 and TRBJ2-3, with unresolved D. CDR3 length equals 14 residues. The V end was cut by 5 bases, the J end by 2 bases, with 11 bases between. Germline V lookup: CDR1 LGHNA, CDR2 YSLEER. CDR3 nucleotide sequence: TGCGCCAGCAGCTTCCGCGGAGACACAGATACGCAGTATTTT. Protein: CASSFRGDTDTQYF.

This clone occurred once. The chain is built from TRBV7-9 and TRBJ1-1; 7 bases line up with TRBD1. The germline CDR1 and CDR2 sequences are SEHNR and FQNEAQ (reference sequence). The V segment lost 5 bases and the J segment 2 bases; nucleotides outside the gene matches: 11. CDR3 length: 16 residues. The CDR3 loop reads CASSHPRQGGNTEAFF. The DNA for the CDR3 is TGTGCCAGCAGCCACCCACGGCAGGGGGGAAACACTGAAGCTTTCTTT.